The clone carrying this T cell receptor beta chain appeared a few times. The antigen remains unidentified. Time point: patch test 1, 2 weeks after DPC sensitization. Indicated treatment: therapeutic diphenylcyclopropenone sensitization with weekly scalp DPC. Blood collection took place prior to placing each patch test. TCRdb fed the RACE reads into MiXCR, producing one record per CDR3 protein. The table records 300,000 to 350,000 distinct CDR3 sequences, about 7% of them present only once. This entry comes from a study of human T cells and chemical hapten exposure. Overall study: The sensitizer, 2% DPC, was used on approximately 2 cm by approximately 2 cm of upper inner arm skin. All through the roughly 24-week study, the scalp of each patient received diphenylcyclopropenone doses weekly. Study-level points and caveats: Alopecia affecting every donor means their immune response may not match healthy people's.

The V gene lost 5 bases and the J gene lost 5 bases, with 13 bases spanning the gap. Germline assignment: CDR1 MNHEY and CDR2 SVGAGI. CDR3 length: 14 residues. The rearrangement joins TRBV6-5 to TRBJ2-4; D possibly uses TRBD1 or TRBD2 (5 bases each). The specimen was whole blood, collected in connection with sensitization to the hapten diphenylcyclopropenone (DPC). The TCR originated in a young woman with alopecia areata. Some clones in this sample may be carry-over from other donors' samples. The CDR3 DNA follows: TGTGCCAGCAGTGGACCCGGGGCCCAAAACATTCAGTACTTC. Its protein is CASSGPGAQNIQYF.